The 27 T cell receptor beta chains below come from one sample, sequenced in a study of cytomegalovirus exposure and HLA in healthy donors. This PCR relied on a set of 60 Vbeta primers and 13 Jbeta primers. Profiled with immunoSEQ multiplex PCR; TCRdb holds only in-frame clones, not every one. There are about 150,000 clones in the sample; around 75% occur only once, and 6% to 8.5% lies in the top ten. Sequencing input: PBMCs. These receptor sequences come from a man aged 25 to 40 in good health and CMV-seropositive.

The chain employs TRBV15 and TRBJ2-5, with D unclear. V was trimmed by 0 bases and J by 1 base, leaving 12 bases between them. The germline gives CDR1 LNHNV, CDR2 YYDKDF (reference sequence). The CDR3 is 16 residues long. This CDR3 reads CATSRDNPTAQETQYF. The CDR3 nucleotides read TGTGCCACCAGCAGAGATAACCCAACAGCCCAAGAGACCCAGTACTTC.

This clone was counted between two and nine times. CDR3 coding DNA: TGTGCCAGCAGCTTATCCGAGCCCTACGAGCAGTACTTC. Amino acids: CASSLSEPYEQYF. This sequence joins TRBV13 and TRBJ2-7; unclear D gene. Germline V gives CDR1 PRHDT, CDR2 FYEKMQ (reference sequence). V shed 2 bases and J shed 2 bases, with 7 bases lying between them. The CDR3 is 13 amino acids.

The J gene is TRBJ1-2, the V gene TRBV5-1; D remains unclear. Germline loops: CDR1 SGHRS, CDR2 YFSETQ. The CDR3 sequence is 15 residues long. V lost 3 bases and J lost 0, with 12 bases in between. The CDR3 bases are TGCGCCAGCAGCTCACGGTCAAGAGCTAACTATGGCTACACCTTC. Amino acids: CASSSRSRANYGYTF.

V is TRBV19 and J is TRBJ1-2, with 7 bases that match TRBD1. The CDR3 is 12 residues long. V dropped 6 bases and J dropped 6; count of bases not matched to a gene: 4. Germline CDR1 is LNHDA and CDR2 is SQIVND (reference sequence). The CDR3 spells CASRRGQDGYTF. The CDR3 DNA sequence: TGTGCCAGTAGAAGGGGGCAGGATGGCTACACCTTC.

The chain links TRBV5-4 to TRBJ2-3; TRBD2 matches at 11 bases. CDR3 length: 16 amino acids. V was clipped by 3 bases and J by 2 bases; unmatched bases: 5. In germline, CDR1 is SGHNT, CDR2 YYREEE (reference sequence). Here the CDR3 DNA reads TGTGCCAGCAGCTCCCCGGGACTAGCGGTCACAGATACGCAGTATTTT. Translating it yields CASSSPGLAVTDTQYF.

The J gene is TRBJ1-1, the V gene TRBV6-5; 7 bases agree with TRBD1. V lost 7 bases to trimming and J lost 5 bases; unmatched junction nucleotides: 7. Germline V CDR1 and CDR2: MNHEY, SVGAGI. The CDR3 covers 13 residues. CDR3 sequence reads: CASTTGQRTEAFF. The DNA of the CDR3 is TGTGCCAGCACCACGGGACAGAGAACTGAAGCTTTCTTT.

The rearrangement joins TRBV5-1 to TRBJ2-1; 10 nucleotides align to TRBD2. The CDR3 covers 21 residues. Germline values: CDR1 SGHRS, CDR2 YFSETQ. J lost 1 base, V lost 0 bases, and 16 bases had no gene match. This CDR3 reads CASSLVFRLAGAKPSYNEQFF. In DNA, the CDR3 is TGCGCCAGCAGCTTGGTTTTTAGGCTAGCGGGAGCTAAGCCTTCCTACAATGAGCAGTTCTTC.

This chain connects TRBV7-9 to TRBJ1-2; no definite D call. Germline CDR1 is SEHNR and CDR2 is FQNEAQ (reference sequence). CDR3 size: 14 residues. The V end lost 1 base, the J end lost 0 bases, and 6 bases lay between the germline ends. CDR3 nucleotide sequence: TGTGCCAGCAGCTTAGGAACAGCTAACTATGGCTACACCTTC. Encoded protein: CASSLGTANYGYTF.

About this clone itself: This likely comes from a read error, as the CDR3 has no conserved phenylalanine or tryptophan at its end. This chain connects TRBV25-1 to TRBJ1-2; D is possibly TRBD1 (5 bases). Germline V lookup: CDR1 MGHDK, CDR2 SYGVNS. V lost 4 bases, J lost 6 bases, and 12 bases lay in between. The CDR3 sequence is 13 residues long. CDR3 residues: CASSGSPGHGYTL. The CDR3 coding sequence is TGTGCCAGCAGTGGGAGTCCAGGGCATGGCTACACCCTC.

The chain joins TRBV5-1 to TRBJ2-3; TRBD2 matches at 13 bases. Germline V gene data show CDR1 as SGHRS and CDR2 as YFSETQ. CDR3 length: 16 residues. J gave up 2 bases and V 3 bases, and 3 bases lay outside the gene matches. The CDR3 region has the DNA TGCGCCAGCAGCTGGGGGACTAGCGGGAACACAGATACGCAGTATTTT. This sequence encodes CASSWGTSGNTDTQYF.

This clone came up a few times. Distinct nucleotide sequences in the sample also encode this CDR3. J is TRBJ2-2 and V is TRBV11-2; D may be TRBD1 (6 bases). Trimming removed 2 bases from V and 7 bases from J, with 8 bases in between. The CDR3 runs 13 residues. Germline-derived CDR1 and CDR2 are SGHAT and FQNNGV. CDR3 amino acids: CASSLRGIGELFF. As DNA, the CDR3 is TGTGCCAGCAGCTTAAGGGGGATCGGGGAGCTGTTTTTT.

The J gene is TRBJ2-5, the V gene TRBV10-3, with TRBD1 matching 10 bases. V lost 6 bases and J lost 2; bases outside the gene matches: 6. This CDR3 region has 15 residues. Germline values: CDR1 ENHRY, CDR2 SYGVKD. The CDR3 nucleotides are TGTGCCATCAGGACAGGGGGCGCCTCACAAGAGACCCAGTACTTC. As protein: CAIRTGGASQETQYF.

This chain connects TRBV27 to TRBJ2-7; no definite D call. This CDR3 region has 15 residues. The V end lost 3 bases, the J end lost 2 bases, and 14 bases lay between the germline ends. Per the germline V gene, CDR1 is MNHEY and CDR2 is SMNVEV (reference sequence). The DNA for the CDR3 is TGTGCCAGCAGTTTTGACACTTCAGCTCCCTACGAGCAGTACTTC. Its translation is CASSFDTSAPYEQYF.

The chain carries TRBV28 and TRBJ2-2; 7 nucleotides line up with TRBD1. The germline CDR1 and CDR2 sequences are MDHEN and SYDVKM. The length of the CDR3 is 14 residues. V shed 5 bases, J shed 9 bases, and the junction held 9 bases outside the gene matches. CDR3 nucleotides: TGTGCCAGCAGTGAGCCAGACAGGGTACGGGAGCTGTTTTTT. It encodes CASSEPDRVRELFF. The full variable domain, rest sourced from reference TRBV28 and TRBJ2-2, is DVKVTQSSRYLVKRTGEKVFLECVQDMDHENMFWYRQDPGLGLRLIYFSYDVKMKEKGDIPEGYSVSREKKERFSLILESASTNQTSMYLCASSEPDRVRELFFGEGSRLTVL.

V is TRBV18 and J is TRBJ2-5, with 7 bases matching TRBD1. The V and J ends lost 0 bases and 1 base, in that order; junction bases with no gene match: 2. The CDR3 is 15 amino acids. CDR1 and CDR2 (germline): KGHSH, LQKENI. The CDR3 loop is CASSPPGTAQETQYF. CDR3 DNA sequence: TGTGCCAGCTCACCACCGGGGACAGCCCAAGAGACCCAGTACTTC.

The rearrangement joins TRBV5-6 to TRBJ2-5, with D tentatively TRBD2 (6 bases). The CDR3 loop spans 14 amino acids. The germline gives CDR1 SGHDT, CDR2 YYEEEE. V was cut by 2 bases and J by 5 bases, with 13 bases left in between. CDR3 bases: TGTGCCAGCAGCTTACGGGACTCCAAGGAGACCCAGTACTTC. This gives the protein CASSLRDSKETQYF.

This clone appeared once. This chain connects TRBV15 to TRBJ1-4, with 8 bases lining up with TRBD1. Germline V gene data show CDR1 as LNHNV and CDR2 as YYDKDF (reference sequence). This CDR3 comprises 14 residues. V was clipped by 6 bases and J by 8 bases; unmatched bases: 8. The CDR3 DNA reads TGTGCCACCAGTAGGACAGGGAAGGTCGAAAAACTGTTTTTT. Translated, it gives CATSRTGKVEKLFF.

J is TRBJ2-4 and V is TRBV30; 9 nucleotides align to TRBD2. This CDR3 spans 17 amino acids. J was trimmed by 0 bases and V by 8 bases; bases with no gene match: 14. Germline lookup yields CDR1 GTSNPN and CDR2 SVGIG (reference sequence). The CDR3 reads CARGGGGRARAKNIQYF. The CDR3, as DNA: TGTGCCCGGGGGGGTGGCGGGAGGGCCCGAGCCAAAAACATTCAGTACTTC.

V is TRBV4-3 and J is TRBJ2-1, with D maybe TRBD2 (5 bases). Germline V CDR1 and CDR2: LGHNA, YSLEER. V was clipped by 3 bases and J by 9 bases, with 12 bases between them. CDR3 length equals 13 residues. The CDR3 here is CASSQLRGVEQFF. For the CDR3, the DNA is TGCGCCAGCAGCCAGTTACGGGGAGTTGAGCAGTTCTTC.

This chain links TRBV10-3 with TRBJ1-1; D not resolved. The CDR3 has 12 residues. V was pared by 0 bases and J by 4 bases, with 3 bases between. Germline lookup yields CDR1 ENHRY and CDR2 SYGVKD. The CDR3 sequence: CAISESLTEAFF. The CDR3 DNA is TGTGCCATCAGTGAGTCTCTCACTGAAGCTTTCTTT.

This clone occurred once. Written as DNA, the CDR3 is TGTGCCAGCATTCTTAGCGGGAGCGGCAAAAACATTCAGTACTTC. As protein: CASILSGSGKNIQYF. V is TRBV6-1 and J is TRBJ2-4; 9 bases agree with TRBD2. The germline V gene encodes CDR1 MNHNS and CDR2 SASEGT. The V gene end was trimmed by 7 bases and the J gene end by 3 bases; junction bases not matched to a gene: 7. The CDR3 is made up of 15 amino acids.

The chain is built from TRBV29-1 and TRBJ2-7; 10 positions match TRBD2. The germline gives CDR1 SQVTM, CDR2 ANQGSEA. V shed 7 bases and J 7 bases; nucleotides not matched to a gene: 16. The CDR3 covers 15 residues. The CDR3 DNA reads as TGCAGCGCTGCTAGCGGGAGTAACCCGCTTCTAGAGCAGTACTTC. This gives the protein CSAASGSNPLLEQYF.

CDR3: CASSLSGGAIDGYTF. The CDR3 DNA reads TGTGCCAGCAGTTTGTCCGGCGGAGCTATCGATGGCTACACCTTC. The V and J genes are TRBV27 and TRBJ1-2, with no clear D. Germline V gene sequence: CDR1 MNHEY, CDR2 SMNVEV (reference sequence). The germline V and J ends were trimmed by 3 bases and 6 bases, with 17 bases remaining between them. The length of the CDR3 is 15 residues.

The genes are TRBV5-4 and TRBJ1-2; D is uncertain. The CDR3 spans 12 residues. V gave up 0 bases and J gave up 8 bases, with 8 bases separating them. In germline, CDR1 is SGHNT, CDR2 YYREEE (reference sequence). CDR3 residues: CASSLELVGYTF. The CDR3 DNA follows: TGTGCCAGCAGCTTGGAGCTGGTAGGCTACACCTTC. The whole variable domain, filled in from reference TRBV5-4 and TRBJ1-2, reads ETGVTQSPTHLIKTRGQQVTLRCSSQSGHNTVSWYQQALGQGPQFIFQYYREEENGRGNFPPRFSGLQFPNYSSELNVNALELDDSALYLCASSLELVGYTFGSGTRLTVV.

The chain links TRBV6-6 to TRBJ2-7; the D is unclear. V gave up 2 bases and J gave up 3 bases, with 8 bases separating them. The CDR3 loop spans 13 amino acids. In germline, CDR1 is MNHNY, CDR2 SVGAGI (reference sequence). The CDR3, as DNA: TGTGCCAGCAGTTACGTCGGAGACTACGAGCAGTACTTC. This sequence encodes CASSYVGDYEQYF.

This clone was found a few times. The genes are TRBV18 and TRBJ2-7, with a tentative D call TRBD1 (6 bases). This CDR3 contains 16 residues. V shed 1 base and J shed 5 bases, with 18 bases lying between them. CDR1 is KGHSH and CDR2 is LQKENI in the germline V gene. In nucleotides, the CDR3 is TGTGCCAGCTCACCACGGGTCCAGACAGGATCCCACGAGCAGTACTTC. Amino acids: CASSPRVQTGSHEQYF.

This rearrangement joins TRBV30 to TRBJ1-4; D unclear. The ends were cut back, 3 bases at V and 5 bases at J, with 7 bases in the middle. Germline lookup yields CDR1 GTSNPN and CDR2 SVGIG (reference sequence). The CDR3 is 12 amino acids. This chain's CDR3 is CAWRPGNEKLFF. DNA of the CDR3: TGTGCCTGGAGGCCGGGGAATGAAAAACTGTTTTTT.